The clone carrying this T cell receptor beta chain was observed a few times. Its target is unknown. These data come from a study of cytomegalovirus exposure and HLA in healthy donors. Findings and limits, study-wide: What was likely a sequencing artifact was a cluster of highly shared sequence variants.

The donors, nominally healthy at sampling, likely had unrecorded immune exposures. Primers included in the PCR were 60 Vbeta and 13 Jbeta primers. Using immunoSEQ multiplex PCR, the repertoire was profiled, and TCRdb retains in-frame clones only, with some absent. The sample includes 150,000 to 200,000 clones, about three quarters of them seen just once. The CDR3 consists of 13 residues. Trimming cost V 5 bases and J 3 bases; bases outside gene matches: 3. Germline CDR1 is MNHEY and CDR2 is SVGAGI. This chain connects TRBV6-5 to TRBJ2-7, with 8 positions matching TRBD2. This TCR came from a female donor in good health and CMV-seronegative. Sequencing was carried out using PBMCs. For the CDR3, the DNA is TGTGCCAGCAGTACGGGAGGGTACTACGAGCAGTACTTC. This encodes CASSTGGYYEQYF.